This is a list of T cell receptor beta chains from one sample in a study of blood T cell repertoires in COVID-19. The table came from immunoSEQ multiplex PCR; TCRdb's copy has only in-frame clones and leaves some out. In the table there are about 250,000 clones, 65% to 90% of which are singletons. Specimen: PBMCs or T cells enriched from blood (not recorded which). All receptors derive from a middle-aged man who had recovered from COVID-19. CDR3s include the opening cysteine and the closing phenylalanine or tryptophan. The D gene is left open where the match is weak. For some rows the clone size is stated as once, few or many, or as a class when expanded; others skip it.

V gene	clone size	D gene	J gene	CDR3 DNA	CDR3 protein
TRBV18	-	TRBD1	TRBJ1-4	TGTGCCAGCTCGCGGGGACAGGGGGAAAAACTGTTTTTT	CASSRGQGEKLFF
TRBV9	few	TRBD1	TRBJ1-2	TGTGCCAGCAGCGTAGGTCAAGGACAGGGAATGATCTATGGCTACACCTTC	CASSVGQGQGMIYGYTF
TRBV7-2	-	TRBD1	TRBJ1-1	TGTGCCAGCAACAGGGGGCCGGGCACTGAAGCTTTCTTT	CASNRGPGTEAFF
TRBV5-1	few	TRBD2	TRBJ2-2	TGCGCCACTAGCGGGAATCCCACCGGGGAGCTGTTTTTT	CATSGNPTGELFF
TRBV5-1	-	-	TRBJ2-3	TGCGCCAGCAGCTTGGATGGGACAAGGGGGTCGGCGCAGTATTTT	CASSLDGTRGSAQYF
TRBV5-5	-	TRBD2	TRBJ2-4	TGTGCCAGCAGCTCGGGACGGGCGGGAGGCGGAAACATTCAGTACTTC	CASSSGRAGGGNIQYF
TRBV24-1	-	-	TRBJ1-4	TGTGCCACCAGTGATTTGCGACATTATAGGGGGACGCCTAATGAAAAACTGTTTTTT	CATSDLRHYRGTPNEKLFF
TRBV11-2	few	TRBD2	TRBJ2-1	TGTGCCAGCAGCCCCCGACTAGCGGGAGCCTACAATGAGCAGTTCTTC	CASSPRLAGAYNEQFF
TRBV12-3/TRBV12-4	-	-	TRBJ1-2	TGTGCCAGCAGTCCCCGGACATCTAATGGCTACACCTTC	CASSPRTSNGYTF
TRBV5-1	-	TRBD2	TRBJ2-5	TGCGCCAGCAGCCCACGGGGGGGGGCGCCAGGGGAGACCCAGTACTTC	CASSPRGGAPGETQYF
TRBV18	-	TRBD1	TRBJ1-4	TGTGCCAGCTCACCAACAGGGGCGGGGGAAAAACTGTTTTTT	CASSPTGAGEKLFF
TRBV11-2	-	TRBD1	TRBJ2-7	TGTGCCAGCAGCTCCCGGACAGGGTCCTACGAGCAGTACTTC	CASSSRTGSYEQYF
TRBV19	-	TRBD1	TRBJ2-7	TGTGCCAGTAGTACGGACAGGGGTTACGAGCAGTACTTC	CASSTDRGYEQYF
TRBV19	-	TRBD2	TRBJ2-7	TGTGCCAGTACACGGACCGGGACTAGCGGGGGGCCGTCTCACGAGCAGTACTTC	CASTRTGTSGGPSHEQYF
TRBV9	-	-	TRBJ2-3	TGTGCCAGCAGCGACACATACCGAGCGGATTCTAGCACAGATACGCAGTATTTT	CASSDTYRADSSTDTQYF
TRBV19	-	TRBD2	TRBJ2-3	TGTGCCAGTAGTCCTAGCGGGGCTAGCACAGATACGCAGTATTTT	CASSPSGASTDTQYF
TRBV3-1/TRBV3-2	once	-	TRBJ1-2	TGTGCCAGCAGCCAGGCAGACAGTTCTGGCTACACCTTC	CASSQADSSGYTF
TRBV18	-	TRBD1	TRBJ1-4	TGTGCCAGCTCATCCGAGGGGGCCGGTAATGAAAAACTGTTTTTT	CASSSEGAGNEKLFF
TRBV19	-	-	TRBJ2-2	TGTGCCAGTAGTTTGGGGGCCGGCACCGGGGAGCTGTTTTTT	CASSLGAGTGELFF
TRBV7-2	-	-	TRBJ2-1	TGTGCCAGCAGCTTAGACAGGGCCAGCTCCTACAATGAGCAGTTCTTC	CASSLDRASSYNEQFF
TRBV7-2	-	TRBD2	TRBJ2-1	TGTGCCAGCAGCTTGTTAACGGGACTATACAATGAGCAGTTCTTC	CASSLLTGLYNEQFF
TRBV18	-	-	TRBJ1-5	TGTGCCAGCGGACTGGGCAATCAGCCCCAGCATTTT	CASGLGNQPQHF
TRBV13	-	TRBD1	TRBJ1-2	TGTGCCAGCAGCACGGATAGGACAGGGGGTATTGGCTACACCTTC	CASSTDRTGGIGYTF
TRBV20-1	-	-	TRBJ2-7	TGCAGTGCTATAGTCAACCACGAGCAGTACTTC	CSAIVNHEQYF
TRBV30	-	TRBD2	TRBJ2-1	TGTGCCTGGAGTCTGGGACTAGCGGGGGGTTCTGAGCAGTTCTTC	CAWSLGLAGGSEQFF
TRBV28	-	-	TRBJ1-1	TGTGCCAGCAGTTTCCCTGTTATGAACACTGAAGCTTTCTTT	CASSFPVMNTEAFF
TRBV5-5	-	-	TRBJ1-6	TGTGCCAGCAGCTTGTTTGAAACAGGAAACTCACCCCTCCACTTT	CASSLFETGNSPLHF
TRBV3-1/TRBV3-2	-	TRBD2	TRBJ2-1	TGTGCCAGCAGCCACACTAGCGGGAGGGTGCGGCATGAGCAGTTCTTC	CASSHTSGRVRHEQFF
TRBV23-1	once	TRBD2	TRBJ2-5	TGCGCCAGCAGTCAAGGGGGACTAGGAGGCAAGGAGACCCAGTACTTC	CASSQGGLGGKETQYF
TRBV27	once	-	TRBJ1-1	TGTGCCAGCAGTTTATACGGGGGGAGAGACACTGAAGCTTTCTTT	CASSLYGGRDTEAFF
TRBV6-9	-	-	TRBJ1-2	TGTGCCAGCAGCCGGACCGACAGCAGATATGGCTACACCTTC	CASSRTDSRYGYTF
TRBV5-8	-	-	TRBJ1-5	TGTGCCACTACGACCGGGGGTGGCAATCAGCCCCAGCATTTT	CATTTGGGNQPQHF
TRBV7-2	-	-	TRBJ2-7	TGTGCCAGCAGCTTGTTAGCGGCCTACGAGCAGTACTTC	CASSLLAAYEQYF
TRBV12-3/TRBV12-4	-	TRBD1	TRBJ1-2	TGTGCCAGCAGCGGGACAGGGGGTGGCTACACCTTC	CASSGTGGGYTF
TRBV19	-	-	TRBJ2-7	TGTGCCAGTAGTACCACGGGGAATTGGAACGAGCAGTACTTC	CASSTTGNWNEQYF